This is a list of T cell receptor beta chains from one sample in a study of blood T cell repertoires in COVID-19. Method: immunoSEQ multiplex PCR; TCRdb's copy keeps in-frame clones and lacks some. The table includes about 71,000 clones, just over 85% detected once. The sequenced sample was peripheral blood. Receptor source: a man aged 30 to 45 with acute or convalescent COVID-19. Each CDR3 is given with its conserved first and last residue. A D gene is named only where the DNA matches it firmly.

DNA: TGTGCCAGCAGCGCGACCGGGGGTGTCGAAAAACTGTTTTTT
CDR3: CASSATGGVEKLFF
V: TRBV9
D: NA
J: TRBJ1-4

DNA: TGTGCCACCAGTGATCCGAACTCAGGGCAGCCCCAGCATTTT
CDR3: CATSDPNSGQPQHF
V: TRBV24-1
D: NA
J: TRBJ1-5

DNA: TGTGCCAGCACCCCCCGGACAACTAACTATGGCTACACCTTC
CDR3: CASTPRTTNYGYTF
V: TRBV2
D: NA
J: TRBJ1-2

DNA: TGTGCCAGCAGTACAGGGACCCAGGTGGGCTACACCTTC
CDR3: CASSTGTQVGYTF
V: TRBV12-3/TRBV12-4
D: NA
J: TRBJ1-2

DNA: TGTGCCAGCAGCCGGACAGGGCAGAACACTGAAGCTTTCTTT
CDR3: CASSRTGQNTEAFF
V: TRBV7-9
D: TRBD1
J: TRBJ1-1

DNA: TGTGCCAGCAGTTCACCGGGGGAGGATTATAGCAATCAGCCCCAGCATTTT
CDR3: CASSSPGEDYSNQPQHF
V: TRBV6-2/TRBV6-3
D: NA
J: TRBJ1-5

DNA: TGTGCCAGCTCACCCGAGGGCGCTAATGAAAAACTGTTTTTT
CDR3: CASSPEGANEKLFF
V: TRBV18
D: NA
J: TRBJ1-4

DNA: TGTGCCAGCAGCTTAGACTTGAATAAGCAGTTCTTC
CDR3: CASSLDLNKQFF
V: TRBV7-9
D: NA
J: TRBJ2-1

DNA: TGTGCCAGCAGTCCCATGAGGGCTTCTGGCTACACCTTC
CDR3: CASSPMRASGYTF
V: TRBV6-2/TRBV6-3
D: NA
J: TRBJ1-2

DNA: TGTGCCAGCAGCCAAGGAGTGGTTCATGTGAGGCGAACTAACTATGGCTACACCTTC
CDR3: CASSQGVVHVRRTNYGYTF
V: TRBV3-1/TRBV3-2
D: NA
J: TRBJ1-2

DNA: TGCGCCAGCAGCCCCGGGACAGTGAGAGGAGAGACCCAGTACTTC
CDR3: CASSPGTVRGETQYF
V: TRBV5-1
D: TRBD1
J: TRBJ2-5